This T cell receptor beta chain appears in the sequencing data of a study of blood T cell repertoires in COVID-19. Clones were sequenced by immunoSEQ multiplex PCR, and TCRdb holds only the in-frame ones, with some missing. This sample yields around 19,000 clones, of which 91% are seen a single time; more than 3.5% belongs to the top ten. Trimming removed 1 base at V and 12 bases at J, with 21 bases between. The V gene's germline CDR1 is SGHDN and CDR2 FVKESK. This CDR3 comprises 15 residues. The chain is built from TRBV14 and TRBJ1-1; D gene uncertain. The sequencing sample was made of peripheral blood. The sequence derives from a human donor in a cohort sampled during active COVID-19. The CDR3 protein is CASSQGPVGRGGTFF. The CDR3 nucleotides are TGTGCCAGCAGCCAAGGCCCCGTTGGCCGAGGAGGAACTTTCTTT.